This is a list of T cell receptor beta chains from one sample in a study of blood T cell repertoires in COVID-19. Only in-frame clones appear in the TCRdb table, and some are missing; sequencing was by immunoSEQ multiplex PCR. This sample yields roughly 290,000 clones, of which approximately 85% are seen a single time; roughly 4.3% belongs to the top ten. Sequencing was performed on PBMCs or T cells enriched from blood (not recorded which). Source of these receptors: a woman in her twenties or thirties who had recovered from COVID-19. Both conserved end residues are part of each CDR3. The D gene is left open where the match is weak. Some rows have no size entry. The others give once, few or many, or a class for an expanded clone.

D,V,J,length,size,CDR3,DNA
-,TRBV13,TRBJ2-2,13,-,CASSPRRAGELFF,TGTGCCAGCAGCCCCAGACGGGCCGGGGAGCTGTTTTTT
-,TRBV30,TRBJ2-5,16,-,CAWSALMEEGGETQYF,TGTGCCTGGAGTGCCCTGATGGAGGAGGGTGGAGAGACCCAGTACTTC
TRBD1,TRBV28,TRBJ1-2,14,-,CASRRDRTQGGYTF,TGTGCCAGCAGGCGGGACAGGACCCAGGGAGGCTACACCTTC
-,TRBV28,TRBJ2-7,15,-,CASSLRQDRFSEQYF,TGTGCCAGCAGTCTGAGACAGGATCGTTTTAGCGAGCAGTACTTC
-,TRBV20-1,TRBJ2-1,15,once,CSASRLLAARNEQFF,TGCAGTGCTAGTCGCTTACTAGCAGCCCGCAATGAGCAGTTCTTC
-,TRBV5-1,TRBJ2-5,14,once,CASRLQGSQETQYF,TGCGCCAGCCGATTACAGGGTTCTCAAGAGACCCAGTACTTC
TRBD1,TRBV5-1,TRBJ2-7,15,many,CASSLEAGGWYEQYF,TGCGCCAGCAGCTTGGAGGCAGGGGGCTGGTACGAGCAGTACTTC
TRBD2,TRBV28,TRBJ2-5,16,-,CASSFPGLAGVETQYF,TGTGCCAGCAGTTTCCCCGGACTAGCGGGAGTAGAGACCCAGTACTTC
-,TRBV28,TRBJ1-1,16,-,CASSSVPGAGITEAFF,TGTGCCAGCAGTTCGGTCCCAGGGGCTGGTATTACTGAAGCTTTCTTT
-,TRBV5-8,TRBJ1-1,15,-,CASSGREGTSLEAFF,TGTGCCAGCAGTGGGAGGGAGGGGACGAGCCTTGAAGCTTTCTTT
-,TRBV28,TRBJ1-2,13,few,CASSLFSNYGYTF,TGTGCCAGCAGTTTATTCTCTAACTATGGCTACACCTTC
TRBD2,TRBV28,TRBJ2-1,17,once,CASRVRPLAGLRDEQFF,TGTGCCAGCAGAGTTAGGCCACTAGCGGGATTACGGGATGAGCAGTTCTTC
-,TRBV28,TRBJ1-5,13,once,CASSFSRGQPQHF,TGTGCCAGCAGTTTCAGTCGGGGTCAGCCCCAGCATTTT
-,TRBV11-3,TRBJ2-6,17,-,CASSLEGGSNGANVLTF,TGTGCCAGCAGCTTAGAAGGGGGTAGTAATGGGGCCAACGTCCTGACTTTC
-,TRBV4-1,TRBJ1-1,13,-,CASSLLRNTEAFF,TGCGCCAGCAGCCTCCTTCGGAACACTGAAGCTTTCTTT
TRBD1,TRBV5-1,TRBJ1-2,13,once,CASSFQGVEGYTF,TGCGCCAGCAGCTTCCAGGGGGTTGAAGGCTACACCTTC
-,TRBV6-1,TRBJ2-3,14,-,CASSEGVGTDTQYF,TGTGCCAGCAGTGAAGGGGTCGGGACAGATACGCAGTATTTT
-,TRBV5-1,TRBJ2-3,14,-,CASSGDRGTDTQYF,TGCGCCAGCAGCGGAGACCGGGGCACAGATACGCAGTATTTT
-,TRBV11-2,TRBJ1-1,13,-,CASSLRRATEAFF,TGTGCCAGCAGCTTACGCAGGGCTACTGAAGCTTTCTTT